The 20 T cell receptor beta chains listed next were all sequenced from one sample in a study of blood T cell repertoires in COVID-19. Sequencing used immunoSEQ multiplex PCR; TCRdb keeps in-frame clones, though not all of them. The profile shows roughly 200,000 clones, about 84% of them singletons. Material for sequencing was PBMCs or T cells enriched from blood (not recorded which). The receptors come from a man aged 35 to 55 with acute COVID-19.

The chain employs TRBV15 and TRBJ1-5, with TRBD1 matching 11 bases. The CDR3 consists of 17 residues. CDR1 LNHNV and CDR2 YYDKDF come from the germline V gene (reference sequence). Germline trimming cut 0 bases from V and 9 bases from J; bases unmatched to any gene: 10. The CDR3: CATSREVRDRGVSPQHF. The CDR3 DNA is TGTGCCACCAGCAGAGAGGTCCGGGACAGGGGGGTTTCGCCCCAGCATTTT. Looking up the rest from reference TRBV15 and TRBJ1-5 gives the full variable domain: DAMVIQNPRYQVTQFGKPVTLSCSQTLNHNVMYWYQQKSSQAPKLLFHYYDKDFNNEADTPDNFQSRRPNTSFCFLDIRSPGLGDTAMYLCATSREVRDRGVSPQHFGDGTRLSIL.

This chain connects TRBV30 to TRBJ2-7; tentative D call: TRBD1 (6 bases). Trimming cost V 3 bases and J 8 bases, with 20 bases left between them. CDR1 and CDR2 (germline): GTSNPN, SVGIG (reference sequence). This CDR3 contains 14 residues. The CDR3: CAWSSGTPFGKQYF. The CDR3 bases are TGTGCCTGGAGCTCCGGGACACCCTTCGGTAAGCAGTACTTC. Combining the CDR3 with reference TRBV30 and TRBJ2-7 gives the whole variable domain SQTIHQWPATLVQPVGSPLSLECTVEGTSNPNLYWYRQAAGRGLQLLFYSVGIGQISSEVPQNLSASRPQDRQFILSSKKLLLSDSGFYLCAWSSGTPFGKQYFGPGTRLTVT.

V usage is TRBV30 and J usage is TRBJ1-5; 8 bases are a match to TRBD1. This CDR3 has 17 amino acids. Germline-derived CDR1 and CDR2 are GTSNPN and SVGIG (reference sequence). The J segment lost 0 bases and the V segment lost 1 base, leaving 8 bases of the junction unmatched. Here the CDR3 DNA reads TGTGCCTGGAGTGCCGGACAGGGAACTTATAGCAATCAGCCCCAGCATTTT. The encoded protein is CAWSAGQGTYSNQPQHF.

The chain joins TRBV5-4 to TRBJ2-2; TRBD1 matches at 9 bases. J lost 5 bases, V lost 0 bases, and 5 bases had no gene match. Germline V gene sequence: CDR1 SGHNT, CDR2 YYREEE (reference sequence). This CDR3 has 16 residues. DNA for the CDR3: TGTGCCAGCAGCTTGGGAGGGACAGGGAGGACCGGGGAGCTGTTTTTT. This sequence encodes CASSLGGTGRTGELFF.

The V and J genes are TRBV5-6 and TRBJ1-2; no clear D. Trimming removed 2 bases from V and 8 bases from J, with 16 bases in between. CDR3 size: 14 residues. Germline loops: CDR1 SGHDT, CDR2 YYEEEE. CDR3 DNA: TGTGCCAGCAGCTTACCGACACTGGGTACGGGCTACACCTTC. Its translation: CASSLPTLGTGYTF.

The chain is built from TRBV25-1 and TRBJ1-5, with 9 bases fitting TRBD1. In germline, CDR1 is MGHDK, CDR2 SYGVNS. The CDR3 is 15 residues long. Trimming took 3 bases from V and 4 from J; bases not matched to a gene: 4. This chain's CDR3 is CASSEGQGRNQPQHF. Written as DNA, the CDR3 is TGTGCCAGCAGTGAGGGACAGGGACGGAATCAGCCCCAGCATTTT.

This clone came up a few times. The V gene is TRBV28, the J gene TRBJ1-6; D is possibly TRBD1 (5 bases). Per germline, CDR1 MDHEN and CDR2 SYDVKM. CDR3 size: 15 residues. The V gene lost 7 bases and the J gene lost 9 bases, with 19 bases spanning the gap. The CDR3 here is CASTPTSGGGSPLHF. The DNA of the CDR3 is TGTGCCAGCACCCCGACATCGGGGGGGGGTTCACCCCTCCACTTT.

The V and J genes are TRBV7-2 and TRBJ2-1; 7 bases match TRBD2. CDR1 and CDR2 from the germline V gene are SGHTA and FQGNSA. V shed 5 bases, J shed 2 bases, and the junction held 9 bases outside the gene matches. The CDR3 is 16 amino acids. CDR3 nucleotide sequence: TGTGCCAGCAGCCGTGGGTGGGGAGGGACCTACAATGAGCAGTTCTTC. Its protein is CASSRGWGGTYNEQFF.

V and J are TRBV7-2 and TRBJ1-4, with no clear D. Per the germline V gene, CDR1 is SGHTA and CDR2 is FQGNSA. CDR3 size: 16 residues. The V end was cut by 0 bases, the J end by 0 bases, with 8 bases between. CDR3 sequence: CASSLARGSTNEKLFF. Here the CDR3 DNA reads TGTGCCAGCAGCTTAGCCCGGGGATCAACTAATGAAAAACTGTTTTTT.

The chain employs TRBV24-1 and TRBJ2-5; maybe TRBD1 (5 bases). Germline-derived CDR1 and CDR2 are KGHDR and SFDVKD. The V and J ends lost 6 bases and 3 bases respectively, with 10 bases between them. The CDR3 loop spans 13 amino acids. The CDR3 is CATSSTGEETQYF. The CDR3, as DNA: TGTGCCACCAGTTCTACAGGAGAAGAGACCCAGTACTTC.

CDR3 in amino acids: CATSDPQGAGNTIYF. CDR3 bases: TGTGCCACCAGTGACCCACAGGGAGCTGGAAACACCATATATTTT. The chain couples TRBV24-1 to TRBJ1-3, with a tentative D call TRBD1 (6 bases). Trimming took 4 bases from V and 2 from J, leaving 11 bases between them. Germline CDR1 and CDR2: KGHDR and SFDVKD. The CDR3 extends over 15 amino acids.

This sequence joins TRBV28 and TRBJ1-4; 8 bases are shared with TRBD1. V was pared by 6 bases and J by 8 bases, with 5 bases of the junction left unmatched. This CDR3 is 13 amino acids long. Germline V gene lookup returns CDR1 MDHEN and CDR2 SYDVKM. CDR3 DNA: TGTGCCAGCAGGGGGACAGGAGGAGAAAAACTGTTTTTT. Residues: CASRGTGGEKLFF.

This clone was seen only a few times. The genes are TRBV11-3 and TRBJ2-1; 8 nucleotides align to TRBD2. The CDR3 has 15 amino acids. V shed 5 bases and J 5 bases; nucleotides not matched to a gene: 8. CDR1 SGHNT and CDR2 YENEEA come from the germline V gene. This CDR3 is CASSGGLAENNEQFF. The CDR3 bases are TGTGCCAGCAGCGGAGGACTAGCCGAGAACAATGAGCAGTTCTTC.

Only one count was recorded for this clone. V usage is TRBV30 and J usage is TRBJ2-7; TRBD1 might be the D (6 bases). This CDR3 contains 15 residues. Trimming removed 0 bases at V and 0 bases at J, with 12 bases between. Germline values: CDR1 GTSNPN, CDR2 SVGIG (reference sequence). The CDR3 is CAWSVTGPTSYEQYF. CDR3 DNA sequence: TGTGCCTGGAGTGTCACAGGGCCTACCTCCTACGAGCAGTACTTC.

The chain recombines TRBV6-5 with TRBJ2-1; 9 bases map to TRBD1. Germline-derived CDR1 and CDR2 are MNHEY and SVGAGI. V lost 8 bases to trimming and J lost 5 bases; unmatched junction nucleotides: 10. The CDR3 spans 15 residues. CDR3 amino acids: CASSRQGGGNNEQFF. The CDR3 DNA sequence: TGTGCCAGCTCAAGACAGGGGGGAGGGAACAATGAGCAGTTCTTC.

The chain has TRBV2 and TRBJ1-1; D is uncertain. Germline CDR1 SNHLY, CDR2 FYNNEI. The V gene lost 4 bases and the J gene lost 2 bases, with 8 bases spanning the gap. The CDR3 covers 13 residues. CDR3 sequence reads: CASSGQENTEAFF. The CDR3, as DNA: TGTGCCAGCAGTGGGCAGGAAAACACTGAAGCTTTCTTT.

This clone was counted only a few times. The chain couples TRBV24-1 to TRBJ2-2; no clear D. Deletions cut 1 base from V and 5 bases from J, with 4 bases between. CDR1 and CDR2 (germline): KGHDR, SFDVKD. This CDR3 is 13 amino acids long. The CDR3 loop is CATSDFLTGELFF. CDR3 DNA sequence: TGTGCCACCAGTGATTTCTTAACCGGGGAGCTGTTTTTT.

The V call is TRBV5-1, the J call TRBJ2-5, with D possibly being TRBD1 (6 bases). Germline V gene data show CDR1 as SGHRS and CDR2 as YFSETQ. Trimming took off 0 bases at V and 4 bases at J, with 13 bases between the two ends. The CDR3 runs to 15 residues. The CDR3 nucleotides are TGCGCCAGCAGCTTGGGATACAGGGATGGAGAGACCCAGTACTTC. It translates to CASSLGYRDGETQYF.

The chain employs TRBV5-4 and TRBJ2-1; unclear D gene. In germline, CDR1 is SGHNT, CDR2 YYREEE (reference sequence). V was clipped by 4 bases and J by 6 bases, with 5 bases between them. The CDR3 is 11 residues long. CDR3 sequence reads: CASSPGNEQFF. The CDR3 DNA follows: TGTGCCAGCAGCCCGGGCAATGAGCAGTTCTTC.

This clone was found once. J is TRBJ1-2 and V is TRBV5-4; D unclear. This CDR3 is 13 amino acids long. The V end lost 3 bases, the J end lost 13 bases, and 19 bases lay between the germline ends. Germline loops: CDR1 SGHNT, CDR2 YYREEE (reference sequence). Here the CDR3 reads CASSSLLGEELTF. The CDR3 bases are TGTGCCAGCAGCTCCCTTCTCGGGGAGGAACTCACCTTC.